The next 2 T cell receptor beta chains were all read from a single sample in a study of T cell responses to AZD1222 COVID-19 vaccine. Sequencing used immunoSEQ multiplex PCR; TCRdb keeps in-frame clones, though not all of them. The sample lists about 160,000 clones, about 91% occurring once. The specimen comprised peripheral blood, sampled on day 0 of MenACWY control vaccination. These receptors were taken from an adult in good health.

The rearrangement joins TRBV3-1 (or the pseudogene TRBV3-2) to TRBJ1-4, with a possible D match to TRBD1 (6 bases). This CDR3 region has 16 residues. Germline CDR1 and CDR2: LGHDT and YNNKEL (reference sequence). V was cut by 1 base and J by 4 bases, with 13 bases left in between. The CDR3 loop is CASSQGTGSINEKLFF. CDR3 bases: TGTGCCAGCAGCCAAGGAACAGGGAGCATTAATGAAAAACTGTTTTTT.

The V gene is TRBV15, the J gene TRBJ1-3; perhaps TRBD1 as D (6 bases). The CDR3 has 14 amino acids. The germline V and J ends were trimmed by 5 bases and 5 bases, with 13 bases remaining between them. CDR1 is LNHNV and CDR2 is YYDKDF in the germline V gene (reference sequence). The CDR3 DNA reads TGTGCCACCAGCGCACAGGGCGGAAGAAACACCATATATTTT. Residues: CATSAQGGRNTIYF.